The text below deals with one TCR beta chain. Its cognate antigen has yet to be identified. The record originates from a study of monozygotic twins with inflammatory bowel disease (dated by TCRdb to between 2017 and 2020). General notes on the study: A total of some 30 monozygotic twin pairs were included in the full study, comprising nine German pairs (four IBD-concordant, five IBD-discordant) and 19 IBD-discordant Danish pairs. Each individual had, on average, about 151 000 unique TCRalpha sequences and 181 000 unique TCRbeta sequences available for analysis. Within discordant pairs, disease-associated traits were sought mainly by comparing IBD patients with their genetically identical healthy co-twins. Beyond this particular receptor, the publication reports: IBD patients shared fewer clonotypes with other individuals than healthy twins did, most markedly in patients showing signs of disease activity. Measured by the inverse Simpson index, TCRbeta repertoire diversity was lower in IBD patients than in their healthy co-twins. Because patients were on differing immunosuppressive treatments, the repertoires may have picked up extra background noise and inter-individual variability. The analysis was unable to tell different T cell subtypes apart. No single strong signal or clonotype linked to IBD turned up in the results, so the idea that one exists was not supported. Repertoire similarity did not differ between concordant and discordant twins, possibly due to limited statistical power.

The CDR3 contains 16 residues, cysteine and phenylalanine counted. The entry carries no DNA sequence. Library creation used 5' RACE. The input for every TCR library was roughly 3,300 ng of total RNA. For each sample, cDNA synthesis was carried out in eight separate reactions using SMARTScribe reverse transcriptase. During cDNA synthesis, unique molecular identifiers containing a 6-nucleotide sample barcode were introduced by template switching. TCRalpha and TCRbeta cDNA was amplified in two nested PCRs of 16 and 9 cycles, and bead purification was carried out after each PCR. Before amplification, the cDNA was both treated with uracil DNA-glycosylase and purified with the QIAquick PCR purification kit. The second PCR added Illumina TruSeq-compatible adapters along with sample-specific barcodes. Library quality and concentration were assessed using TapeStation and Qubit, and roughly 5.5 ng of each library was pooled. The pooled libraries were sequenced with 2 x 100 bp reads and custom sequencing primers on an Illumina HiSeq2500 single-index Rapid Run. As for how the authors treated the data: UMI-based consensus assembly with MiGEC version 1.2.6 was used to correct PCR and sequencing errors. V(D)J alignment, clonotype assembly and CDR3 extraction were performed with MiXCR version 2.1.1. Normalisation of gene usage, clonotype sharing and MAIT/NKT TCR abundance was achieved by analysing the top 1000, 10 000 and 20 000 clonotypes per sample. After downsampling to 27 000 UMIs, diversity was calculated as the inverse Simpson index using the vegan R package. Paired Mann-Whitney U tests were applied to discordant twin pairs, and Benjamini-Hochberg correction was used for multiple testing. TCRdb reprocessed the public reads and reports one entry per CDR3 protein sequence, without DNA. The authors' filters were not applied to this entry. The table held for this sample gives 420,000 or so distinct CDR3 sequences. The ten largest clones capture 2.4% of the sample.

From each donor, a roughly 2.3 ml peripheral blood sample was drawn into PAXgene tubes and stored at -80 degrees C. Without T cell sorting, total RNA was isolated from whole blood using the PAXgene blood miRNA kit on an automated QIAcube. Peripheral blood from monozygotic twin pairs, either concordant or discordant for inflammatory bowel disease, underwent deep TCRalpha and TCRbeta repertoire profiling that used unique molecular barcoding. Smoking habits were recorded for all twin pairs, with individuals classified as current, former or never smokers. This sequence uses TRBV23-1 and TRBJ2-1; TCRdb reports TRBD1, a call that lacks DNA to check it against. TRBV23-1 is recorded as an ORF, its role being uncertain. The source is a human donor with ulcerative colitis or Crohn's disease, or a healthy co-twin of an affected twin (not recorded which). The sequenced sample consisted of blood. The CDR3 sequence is CASSQPDRGQNNEQFF.